A selection of T cell receptor beta chains follows, all from one sample in a study of T-cell reconstitution after alpha-beta-depleted transplantation in children. TCRdb re-analysed the PCR reads in MiXCR, keeping a single row per CDR3 protein. The data show approximately 300,000 distinct CDR3 sequences, over 9% seen once. Sequenced here: PBMCs, sampled before TCRalphabeta/CD19-depleted stem cell transplant. These receptors all come from a boy under two years old with acute myeloid leukemia, due to receive a stem cell transplant. Each CDR3 is given with its conserved first and last residue. A D gene is named only where the DNA matches it firmly. The size entry is marked missing in some rows and otherwise reads once, few, many or a size class.

13	TRBV7-9	NA	TRBJ2-3	many	CASSLGGWDTQYF	TGTGCCAGCAGCTTAGGTGGCTGGGATACGCAGTATTTT
12	TRBV15	NA	TRBJ2-2	few	CATSARVGELFF	TGTGCCACCAGCGCTCGGGTGGGGGAGCTGTTTTTT
17	TRBV11-2	TRBD2	TRBJ2-2	many	CASSLDGGATNTGELFF	TGTGCCAGCAGCTTAGACGGGGGGGCAACGAACACCGGGGAGCTGTTTTTT
14	TRBV5-1	TRBD1	TRBJ2-3	many	CASSPEDRPLWQYF	TGCGCCAGCAGCCCTGAGGACAGGCCCTTGTGGCAGTATTTT
13	TRBV11-3	TRBD2	TRBJ2-3	many	CASSSGGADTQYF	TGTGCCAGCTCTAGCGGGGGGGCAGATACGCAGTATTTT
14	TRBV7-2	TRBD1	TRBJ1-2	few	CASSPDRVAYGYTF	TGTGCCAGCAGCCCGGACAGGGTAGCCTATGGCTACACCTTC
15	TRBV28	TRBD1	TRBJ2-7	many	CASSLFRDRVYEQYF	TGTGCCAGCAGTTTATTCCGGGACAGGGTGTACGAGCAGTACTTC
13	TRBV7-2	NA	TRBJ2-1	many	CASSLAGDNEQFF	TGTGCCAGCAGCTTAGCAGGCGACAATGAGCAGTTCTTC
12	TRBV10-3	NA	TRBJ2-2	many	CAIMQRTGELFF	TGTGCCATCATGCAGAGAACCGGGGAGCTGTTTTTT
13	TRBV10-2	NA	TRBJ2-5	NA	CASSSNFQETQYF	TGCGCCAGCAGTTCTAACTTTCAAGAGACCCAGTACTTC
14	TRBV6-5	NA	TRBJ1-2	NA	CASSSFPSNYGYTF	TGTGCCAGCAGTTCCTTCCCCTCTAACTATGGCTACACCTTC
14	TRBV7-9	NA	TRBJ2-1	many	CASSPASSYNEQFF	TGTGCCAGCAGCCCAGCGAGCTCCTACAATGAGCAGTTCTTC
13	TRBV4-2	NA	TRBJ2-3	many	CASSQVKVDTQYF	TGTGCCAGCAGCCAAGTCAAGGTGGATACGCAGTATTTT
17	TRBV28	TRBD2	TRBJ2-7	many	CASSLESVAGYSYEQYF	TGTGCCAGCAGTTTAGAGAGTGTAGCGGGATACTCCTACGAGCAGTACTTC
14	TRBV19	TRBD1	TRBJ2-1	many	CASSIGTGENEQFF	TGTGCCAGTAGTATAGGGACAGGGGAAAATGAGCAGTTCTTC
16	TRBV5-6	TRBD1	TRBJ2-3	many	CASSVIGTGRGNTQYF	TGTGCCAGCAGCGTAATCGGGACAGGGAGAGGTAATACGCAGTATTTT
21	TRBV4-2	TRBD2	TRBJ2-3	few	CASSPHPGLAGGLRRKDTQYF	TGTGCCAGCAGCCCACACCCGGGACTAGCGGGGGGGCTCCGCCGGAAAGATACGCAGTATTTT
19	TRBV24-1	TRBD2	TRBJ2-3	many	CATSDPRGGVLGDADTQYF	TGTGCCACCAGTGATCCACGCGGGGGGGTATTAGGAGATGCAGATACGCAGTATTTT
14	TRBV19	TRBD2	TRBJ2-1	NA	CASRTGGSYNEQFF	TGTGCCAGTAGGACGGGGGGCTCCTACAATGAGCAGTTCTTC
13	TRBV29-1	NA	TRBJ1-2	many	CSVERGEEHGYTF	TGCAGCGTTGAGAGGGGCGAAGAGCATGGCTACACCTTC
14	TRBV7-3	TRBD2	TRBJ2-1	many	CASSPAGGPNEQFF	TGTGCCAGCAGCCCGGCGGGGGGCCCCAATGAGCAGTTCTTC
17	TRBV4-3	NA	TRBJ1-1	many	CASSQDQNRAKLGGAFF	TGCGCCAGCAGCCAAGATCAGAACCGAGCCAAACTGGGGGGAGCTTTCTTT
14	TRBV7-2	TRBD1	TRBJ1-1	many	CASSLAAGGTEAFF	TGTGCCAGCAGCTTAGCAGCAGGGGGCACTGAAGCTTTCTTT
18	TRBV5-1	NA	TRBJ2-1	many	CASSSVGTLKSSYNEQFF	TGCGCCAGCAGCTCCGTCGGGACTCTGAAGAGCTCCTACAATGAGCAGTTCTTC
14	TRBV7-9	NA	TRBJ2-7	NA	CASSPPGGRYEQYF	TGTGCCAGCAGCCCCCCCGGGGGCCGGTACGAGCAGTACTTC
17	TRBV7-2	TRBD2	TRBJ2-7	many	CASSSSVLAGGPYEQYF	TGTGCCAGCAGCTCTAGCGTCCTAGCGGGGGGGCCGTACGAGCAGTACTTC
15	TRBV7-2	TRBD2	TRBJ2-5	many	CASSYSRLAGETQYF	TGTGCCAGCAGCTATTCGAGACTAGCTGGGGAGACCCAGTACTTC
16	TRBV12-3/TRBV12-4	TRBD1	TRBJ2-6	NA	CASRGTGSSGANVLTF	TGTGCCAGCAGGGGGACAGGGAGCTCTGGGGCCAACGTCCTGACTTTC
15	TRBV15	TRBD1	TRBJ2-1	many	CATSGGTGRFNEQFF	TGTGCCACCAGCGGCGGGACAGGGAGGTTTAATGAGCAGTTCTTC
13	TRBV5-1	TRBD2	TRBJ2-7	many	CASKETSEYEQYF	TGCGCCAGCAAGGAAACTAGCGAGTACGAGCAGTACTTC
17	TRBV11-3	NA	TRBJ2-2	few	CASSPFLWGAVTGELFF	TGTGCCAGCAGCCCCTTCCTTTGGGGAGCGGTCACCGGGGAGCTGTTTTTT
8	TRBV7-9	NA	TRBJ2-1	many	CASSSQFF	TGTGCCAGCAGCTCCCAATTCTTC
14	TRBV6-5	TRBD1	TRBJ1-2	many	CASSYGDRFYGYTF	TGTGCCAGCAGTTACGGGGACAGGTTCTATGGCTACACCTTC
15	TRBV7-3	NA	TRBJ2-1	NA	CASSPYRGSYNEQFF	TGTGCCAGCAGCCCCTACCGAGGTTCCTACAATGAGCAGTTCTTC
16	TRBV12-3/TRBV12-4	TRBD1	TRBJ1-5	many	CASSLTTGVRNQPQHF	TGTGCCAGCAGTTTAACGACAGGGGTACGCAATCAGCCCCAGCATTTT
18	TRBV4-3	NA	TRBJ2-6	NA	CASSQVGHRFSGANVLTF	TGCGCCAGCAGCCAAGTAGGACACAGGTTTTCTGGGGCCAACGTCCTGACTTTC
13	TRBV29-1	NA	TRBJ2-2	many	CSVVEQSTGELFF	TGCAGCGTTGTAGAACAGAGCACCGGGGAGCTGTTTTTT
14	TRBV9	TRBD1	TRBJ2-7	NA	CASSATGDPYEQYF	TGTGCCAGCAGCGCCACAGGGGACCCCTACGAGCAGTACTTC
14	TRBV5-1	NA	TRBJ2-1	many	CASSLGWSGNEQFF	TGCGCCAGCAGCTTGGGGTGGTCGGGCAATGAGCAGTTCTTC
13	TRBV4-1	NA	TRBJ1-1	NA	CASSQKTGPEAFF	TGCGCCAGCAGCCAAAAAACAGGGCCTGAAGCTTTCTTT
13	TRBV7-3	NA	TRBJ2-4	many	CASSLMGENIQYF	TGTGCCAGCAGCTTAATGGGGGAAAACATTCAGTACTTC
16	TRBV3-1	TRBD2	TRBJ2-1	many	CASSQFLAGDRNEQFF	TGTGCCAGCAGCCAATTCCTAGCGGGAGATAGGAATGAGCAGTTCTTC
17	TRBV4-3	TRBD2	TRBJ2-1	many	CASSQDLRLAVFNEQFF	TGCGCCAGCAGCCAAGATTTGAGACTAGCGGTTTTCAATGAGCAGTTCTTC
14	TRBV7-9	TRBD1	TRBJ2-5	few	CASSSDRGYETQYF	TGTGCCAGCAGCTCGGACAGGGGGTATGAGACCCAGTACTTC
16	TRBV10-3	TRBD1	TRBJ2-3	many	CAISEPTGGGTDTQYF	TGTGCCATCAGTGAGCCCACAGGGGGAGGCACAGATACGCAGTATTTT
12	TRBV29-1	NA	TRBJ2-5	many	CSVYRDQETQYF	TGCAGCGTTTACAGGGATCAAGAGACCCAGTACTTC
12	TRBV20-1	NA	TRBJ2-5	many	CSAAGRQETQYF	TGCAGTGCTGCGGGGAGGCAAGAGACCCAGTACTTC
15	TRBV24-1	TRBD2	TRBJ2-1	many	CATSDWTSGRNEQFF	TGTGCCACCAGTGATTGGACTAGCGGGAGAAATGAGCAGTTCTTC
14	TRBV6-5	NA	TRBJ1-5	many	CASSYRTNNQPQHF	TGTGCCAGCAGTTACAGGACTAACAATCAGCCCCAGCATTTT
15	TRBV21-1	NA	TRBJ2-6	medium-sized	CASSKKRPGANVLTF	TGTGCCAGCAGCAAAAAGAGGCCCGGGGCCAACGTCCTGACTTTC
15	TRBV6-5	NA	TRBJ1-5	NA	CASSWSARGNQPQHF	TGTGCCAGCAGTTGGTCAGCGAGGGGCAATCAGCCCCAGCATTTT
17	TRBV28	NA	TRBJ2-3	few	CASSWKVGQASTDTQYF	TGTGCCAGCAGTTGGAAAGTTGGACAAGCTAGCACAGATACGCAGTATTTT
14	TRBV12-3/TRBV12-4	TRBD2	TRBJ2-7	many	CASSPGRLGYEQYF	TGTGCCAGCAGTCCCGGGAGGCTGGGGTACGAGCAGTACTTC
14	TRBV14	NA	TRBJ2-3	NA	CASSQVAPTDTQYF	TGTGCCAGCAGCCAAGTAGCGCCCACAGATACGCAGTATTTT
15	TRBV6-5	NA	TRBJ2-7	NA	CASSYQSPFLYEQYF	TGTGCCAGCAGTTACCAAAGCCCTTTCCTCTACGAGCAGTACTTC